This T cell receptor beta chain was sequenced in a study of cytomegalovirus exposure and HLA in healthy donors. About the study: A preliminary data release comprised tens of millions of unique TCRs obtained from HLA-typed donors.

13 Jbeta primers and 60 Vbeta primers were used for the PCR. Per the original methods: Per a later analysis, the number of unique TCR beta chains was roughly 80 million, of which roughly 9.9 million were shared. Produced via immunoSEQ multiplex PCR; TCRdb's table is partial and in-frame only. V and J calls and clone size follow that table, whereas D and trimming were derived from the DNA. The table includes roughly 48,000 clones, around 73% detected once. Note on this clone: What it binds is not known.

Study observations and caveats: Earlier analysis yielded a pattern in which most TCR beta V segments were productive about 90% or about 30% of the time. The study designated 150 or so TCR beta chains cytomegalovirus-associated.

Trimming pared 1 base from V and 8 bases from J, leaving 9 bases between. The CDR3 has 13 residues. Germline CDR1 reads LNHDA; CDR2 reads SQIVND (reference sequence). The rearrangement links TRBV19 to TRBJ2-1; TRBD1 might be the D (6 bases). The clonotype was recovered from a woman in her thirties in good health and CMV-seronegative. Sample: PBMCs. The CDR3 protein is CASSIVTGHEQFF. The CDR3 DNA follows: TGTGCCAGTAGTATAGTCACAGGGCATGAGCAGTTCTTC.